What follows are 23 T cell receptor beta chains derived from one specimen sequenced in a study of OX40 agonist ivuxolimab in advanced cancers. Assay used: immunoSEQ multiplex PCR; TCRdb lists only in-frame clones, some missing. The sample records fewer than 100,000 clones, about 83% being singletons. Sequenced material: CD4+ or CD8+ T cells sorted from blood, taken in a trial of the OX40 agonist ivuxolimab. These receptors were collected from an adult with an advanced solid tumor such as melanoma, head and neck, liver or kidney cancer.

The gene calls are TRBV28 and TRBJ1-2, with TRBD1 matching 11 bases. The CDR3 spans 14 residues. V dropped 4 bases and J dropped 4; count of bases not matched to a gene: 2. Germline loops: CDR1 MDHEN, CDR2 SYDVKM. CDR3 loop: CASSWGQGVYGYTF. CDR3 nucleotide sequence: TGTGCCAGCAGTTGGGGACAGGGGGTCTATGGCTACACCTTC.

The gene calls are TRBV4-1 and TRBJ2-6; 8 bases match TRBD2. CDR3 length: 17 amino acids. CDR1 and CDR2 (germline): MGHRA, YSYEKL. After removal of 3 bases from V and 1 base from J, the junction contained 5 bases not matched to a gene. The CDR3 loop is CASSQPPGGSGANVLTF. Written as DNA, the CDR3 is TGCGCCAGCAGCCAGCCTCCGGGGGGGTCTGGGGCCAACGTCCTGACTTTC.

This chain uses TRBV18 with TRBJ1-6, with D perhaps TRBD1 (6 bases). This CDR3 has 16 residues. CDR1 and CDR2 from the germline V gene are KGHSH and LQKENI. V lost 3 bases and J lost 9, with 18 bases in between. DNA for the CDR3: TGTGCCAGCTCACCGTCCAGCGAGGGGGGGACTTCACCCCTCCACTTT. Translation gives CASSPSSEGGTSPLHF.

The V gene is TRBV2, the J gene TRBJ1-1, with 11 bases identical to TRBD1. The germline V gene has CDR1 SNHLY and CDR2 FYNNEI. This CDR3 comprises 15 residues. V shed 6 bases and J 7 bases; nucleotides not matched to a gene: 10. CDR3 protein: CASSRDRGTAGEAFF. CDR3 in DNA: TGTGCCAGCAGCCGGGACAGGGGGACTGCAGGTGAAGCTTTCTTT.

The chain employs TRBV11-2 and TRBJ2-1; 10 bases fit TRBD1. Germline CDR1 is SGHAT and CDR2 is FQNNGV. V shed 5 bases, J shed 7 bases, and the junction held 8 bases outside the gene matches. The CDR3 is 15 amino acids. The CDR3 is CASSEGQGIANEQFF. The CDR3 region has the DNA TGTGCCAGCAGCGAGGGACAGGGGATAGCGAATGAGCAGTTCTTC.

The chain joins TRBV19 to TRBJ1-4; possible D gene TRBD1, 5 bases. Trimming cost V 7 bases and J 4 bases, with 19 bases left between them. CDR1 and CDR2 from the germline V gene are LNHDA and SQIVND (reference sequence). The CDR3 runs 16 residues. This chain's CDR3 is CASMGEPTSNNEKLFF. The CDR3 DNA sequence: TGTGCCAGTATGGGGGAGCCGACTAGCAATAATGAAAAACTGTTTTTT.

V usage is TRBV9 and J usage is TRBJ1-3; a weak D match, TRBD1 (5 bases). V lost 4 bases, J lost 4 bases, and 15 bases lay in between. The germline CDR1 and CDR2 sequences are SGDLS and YYNGEE. The CDR3 length is 15 residues. CDR3 residues: CASSIYGTEGNTIYF. CDR3 coding DNA: TGTGCCAGCAGCATCTACGGGACCGAAGGAAACACCATATATTTT. The variable domain in full, completed from reference TRBV9 and TRBJ1-3, reads DSGVTQTPKHLITATGQRVTLRCSPRSGDLSVYWYQQSLDQGLQFLIQYYNGEERAKGNILERFSAQQFPDLHSELNLSSLELGDSALYFCASSIYGTEGNTIYFGEGSWLTVV.

The chain employs TRBV2 and TRBJ2-1; no clear D gene. Germline V lookup: CDR1 SNHLY, CDR2 FYNNEI. CDR3 length: 13 residues. The V end lost 2 bases, the J end lost 10 bases, and 12 bases lay between the germline ends. The CDR3 loop is CASSEQNSGEQFF. In nucleotides, the CDR3 is TGTGCCAGCAGTGAACAGAATTCCGGGGAGCAGTTCTTC.

There are a few counts of this clone. Because the CDR3 is missing its conserved closing phenylalanine or tryptophan, this is likely a read error. The chain recombines TRBV2 with TRBJ1-6; tentatively, D is TRBD1 (5 bases). The CDR3 covers 12 residues. V lost 6 bases, J lost 7 bases, and 7 bases lay in between. Looked up from germline, CDR1 is SNHLY and CDR2 is FYNNEI. CDR3 DNA: TGTGCCAGCAGCGAGGGGAATTCACCCCTCCACCTT. Translating it yields CASSEGNSPLHL.

The chain links TRBV2 to TRBJ1-2; maybe TRBD1 (5 bases). Trimming removed 6 bases at V and 0 bases at J, with 14 bases between. This CDR3 spans 15 amino acids. From germline, CDR1 is SNHLY and CDR2 FYNNEI. CDR3 loop: CASRRDLPTNYGYTF. DNA for the CDR3: TGTGCCAGCAGACGGGACCTCCCCACTAACTATGGCTACACCTTC.

The chain couples TRBV7-2 to TRBJ2-7; D may be TRBD2 (5 bases). Trimming took off 1 base at V and 7 bases at J, with 14 bases between the two ends. Germline CDR1 and CDR2: SGHTA and FQGNSA. The length of the CDR3 is 14 residues. Here the CDR3 reads CASSLGNSGREQYF. The DNA of the CDR3 is TGTGCCAGCAGCTTAGGGAACAGCGGCAGGGAGCAGTACTTC.

For the CDR3, the DNA is TGTGCCAGCTCTGGACAGGCGGGGCGCACAGATACGCAGTATTTT. This encodes CASSGQAGRTDTQYF. This sequence joins TRBV18 and TRBJ2-3, with D maybe TRBD1 (7 bases). Looked up from germline, CDR1 is KGHSH and CDR2 is LQKENI. This CDR3 comprises 15 residues. V was shortened by 6 bases and J by 1 base, with 14 bases between the two germline ends.

This chain links TRBV5-1 with TRBJ2-7; possibly TRBD2 for D (5 bases). Germline CDR1 and CDR2: SGHRS and YFSETQ. There are 13 residues in the CDR3. V dropped 3 bases and J dropped 0 bases, with 7 bases sitting between them. CDR3 DNA sequence: TGCGCCAGCAGCTCGGGGTCCTCCTACGAGCAGTACTTC. Its translation: CASSSGSSYEQYF.

This chain uses TRBV6-6 with TRBJ1-6; D is uncertain. V gave up 6 bases and J gave up 5 bases, with 8 bases separating them. CDR3 length: 13 residues. Germline assignment: CDR1 MNHNY and CDR2 SVGAGI (reference sequence). CDR3: CASSREDNSPLHF. The CDR3 DNA is TGTGCCAGCAGCCGAGAGGATAATTCACCCCTCCACTTT.

The chain links TRBV28 to TRBJ2-2; 13 bases match TRBD2. CDR1 is MDHEN and CDR2 is SYDVKM in the germline V gene. V lost 2 bases, J lost 6 bases, and 6 bases stayed unmatched. CDR3 length: 17 residues. The CDR3 region has the DNA TGTGCCAGCAGTTTACCAGGACTAGCGGGGGAATCCGGGGAGCTGTTTTTT. Its protein product is CASSLPGLAGESGELFF.

The V gene is TRBV27, the J gene TRBJ2-3; D uncertain. This CDR3 is 15 amino acids long. CDR1 is MNHEY, CDR2 SMNVEV, per germline (reference sequence). V lost 3 bases and J 0 bases, leaving 10 bases between the germline ends. The CDR3 reads CASSFRSTSTDTQYF. CDR3 bases: TGTGCCAGCAGTTTCAGATCCACTAGCACAGATACGCAGTATTTT.

This chain links TRBV4-1 with TRBJ1-5; D is ambiguous. The CDR3 totals 16 residues. Per germline, CDR1 MGHRA and CDR2 YSYEKL. Trimming removed 0 bases from V and 7 bases from J, with 16 bases in between. The CDR3 bases are TGCGCCAGCAGCCAAGAGCGGTCGTCTGCCATCCAGCCCCAGCATTTT. Protein: CASSQERSSAIQPQHF.

The chain carries TRBV5-1 and TRBJ2-1; no clear D. CDR1 and CDR2 (germline): SGHRS, YFSETQ. The CDR3 contains 14 residues. V lost 2 bases to trimming and J lost 6 bases, with 12 bases between them. For the CDR3, the DNA is TGCGCCAGCAGCTTAAGCGTCTCGGGCAATGAGCAGTTCTTC. Translating gives CASSLSVSGNEQFF.

The rearrangement links TRBV10-2 to TRBJ2-1; 9 positions agree with TRBD1. Germline loops: CDR1 WSHSY, CDR2 SAAADI. The ends lost 5 bases at V and 4 bases at J; junction bases unmatched: 12. This CDR3 comprises 17 residues. In DNA, the CDR3 is TGCGCCAGCAGTACTGCGACCGGGACAGGGTTTTACAATGAGCAGTTCTTC. This sequence encodes CASSTATGTGFYNEQFF.

This clone was counted once. The chain joins TRBV27 to TRBJ2-5; 8 bases match TRBD1. From germline, CDR1 is MNHEY and CDR2 SMNVEV (reference sequence). CDR3 size: 14 residues. V trimming: 4 bases; J trimming: 4 bases; junction bases outside the gene matches: 5. CDR3 bases: TGTGCCAGCAGTTCGAACGACAGGGGAGAGACCCAGTACTTC. This gives the protein CASSSNDRGETQYF.

This chain uses TRBV5-4 with TRBJ2-3, with 9 bases that match TRBD1. This CDR3 spans 13 amino acids. The germline V gene has CDR1 SGHNT and CDR2 YYREEE (reference sequence). With 5 bases clipped from V and 6 bases from J, the junction kept 4 bases outside the gene matches. Written as DNA, the CDR3 is TGTGCCAGCAGACAGGGGGCGGGGGATACGCAGTATTTT. The encoded protein is CASRQGAGDTQYF.

The rearrangement uses TRBV2 and TRBJ1-6; 7 positions match TRBD1. CDR3 length equals 15 residues. The V gene's germline CDR1 is SNHLY and CDR2 FYNNEI. With V trimmed by 5 bases and J by 7 bases, 8 bases remained unmatched. The CDR3 nucleotides read TGTGCCAGCAGTCGCGACAGGGCCGAAAATTCACCCCTCCACTTT. Its translation is CASSRDRAENSPLHF.

In regard to this clone: This likely comes from a read error, as the CDR3 has no conserved phenylalanine or tryptophan at its end. V and J are TRBV5-5 and TRBJ1-6; D gene uncertain. The CDR3 length is 16 residues. V lost 0 bases and J 7 bases, leaving 14 bases between the germline ends. Germline CDR1 is SGHKS and CDR2 is YYEKEE (reference sequence). CDR3 sequence: CASSLAGRGSNSPLHL. The CDR3 DNA reads as TGTGCCAGCAGCTTGGCCGGCCGAGGATCGAATTCACCCCTCCACCTT.